This passage covers 16 T cell receptor beta chains from one sample sequenced in a study of blood T cell repertoires in COVID-19. Method: immunoSEQ multiplex PCR; TCRdb's copy keeps in-frame clones and lacks some. The repertoire holds roughly 200,000 clones, with about 88% as singletons. Sequencing was done on a sample of peripheral blood. These TCRs come from a woman aged 45-65 years with COVID-19, enrolled during active disease.

The chain joins TRBV11-2 to TRBJ2-7; unclear D gene. Germline V gene sequence: CDR1 SGHAT, CDR2 FQNNGV. Trimming took off 4 bases at V and 2 bases at J, with 3 bases between the two ends. The CDR3 consists of 11 residues. The CDR3 sequence: CASSSTYEQYF. The CDR3 coding sequence is TGTGCCAGCAGCTCCACCTACGAGCAGTACTTC. Combining the CDR3 with reference TRBV11-2 and TRBJ2-7 gives the whole variable domain EAGVAQSPRYKIIEKRQSVAFWCNPISGHATLYWYQQILGQGPKLLIQFQNNGVVDDSQLPKDRFSAERLKGVDSTLKIQPAKLEDSAVYLCASSSTYEQYFGPGTRLTVT.

This rearrangement joins TRBV5-6 to TRBJ1-2; the D gene is possibly TRBD1 (5 bases). The germline V gene encodes CDR1 SGHDT and CDR2 YYEEEE. V lost 0 bases, J lost 10 bases, and 10 bases lay in between. This CDR3 contains 12 residues. The CDR3 here is CASSLGTLDYTF. The DNA for the CDR3 is TGTGCCAGCAGCTTGGGGACACTTGACTACACCTTC.

The V gene is TRBV30, the J gene TRBJ2-2; TRBD1 matches 7 bases. The germline V gene has CDR1 GTSNPN and CDR2 SVGIG (reference sequence). Germline trimming cut 4 bases from V and 3 bases from J; bases unmatched to any gene: 5. CDR3 size: 14 residues. The CDR3 spells CAWTWDSYTGELFF. The CDR3 DNA reads as TGTGCCTGGACATGGGACAGCTACACCGGGGAGCTGTTTTTT.

About this clone itself: This sample includes further DNA sequences coding for the same CDR3. The chain employs TRBV11-2 and TRBJ2-7; TRBD2 might be the D (6 bases). Per the germline V gene, CDR1 is SGHAT and CDR2 is FQNNGV. The CDR3 is 14 amino acids. The V end was cut by 1 base, the J end by 3 bases, with 10 bases between. The CDR3 sequence is CASSLGAGGYEQYV. The CDR3 nucleotides are TGTGCCAGCAGCTTAGGGGCCGGGGGCTACGAGCAGTACGTC.

This chain links TRBV3-1 (or the pseudogene TRBV3-2) with TRBJ1-2; unclear D gene. CDR3 length equals 15 residues. The germline V gene has CDR1 LGHDT and CDR2 YNNKEL (reference sequence). V lost 4 bases and J lost 6, with 18 bases in between. The chain's CDR3 is CASSPPRWRPDGYTF. For the CDR3, the DNA is TGTGCCAGCAGCCCCCCCCGATGGAGACCTGATGGCTACACCTTC.

This chain uses TRBV6-5 with TRBJ2-1; D is uncertain. Germline CDR1 MNHEY, CDR2 SVGAGI. This CDR3 is built from 13 residues. With 3 bases removed from V and 3 bases from J, the gap between germline ends came to 6 bases. The CDR3 bases are TGTGCCAGCAGTTATGGCGGCTACAATGAGCAGTTCTTC. Protein product: CASSYGGYNEQFF.

This clone came up once. The V call is TRBV9, the J call TRBJ1-1, with D possibly TRBD1 on 5 matching bases. The germline V and J ends were trimmed by 1 base and 4 bases, with 8 bases remaining between them. CDR1 and CDR2 (germline): SGDLS, YYNGEE. The CDR3 runs to 13 residues. This CDR3 is CASSVRTGTEAFF. CDR3 coding DNA: TGTGCCAGCAGCGTACGAACAGGCACTGAAGCTTTCTTT. The full variable domain, rest sourced from reference TRBV9 and TRBJ1-1, is DSGVTQTPKHLITATGQRVTLRCSPRSGDLSVYWYQQSLDQGLQFLIQYYNGEERAKGNILERFSAQQFPDLHSELNLSSLELGDSALYFCASSVRTGTEAFFGQGTRLTVV.

The chain has TRBV6-1 and TRBJ1-3; D gene unclear. The CDR3 extends over 16 amino acids. The V end was cut by 1 base, the J end by 1 base, with 11 bases between. In germline, CDR1 is MNHNS, CDR2 SASEGT. The CDR3 sequence is CASSEEAGRSGNTIYF. In nucleotides, the CDR3 is TGTGCCAGCAGTGAAGAGGCAGGAAGGTCTGGAAACACCATATATTTT.

The chain couples TRBV7-2 to TRBJ1-2, with D uncertain. V lost 1 base to trimming and J lost 6 bases, with 15 bases between them. Germline V gene sequence: CDR1 SGHTA, CDR2 FQGNSA. The length of the CDR3 is 15 residues. The CDR3 is CASSLVGGSLNGYTF. The CDR3 nucleotides are TGTGCCAGCAGCTTAGTAGGCGGGTCCCTTAATGGCTACACCTTC. Using reference TRBV7-2 and TRBJ1-2 for the parts outside the CDR3, the full variable domain is GAGVSQSPSNKVTEKGKDVELRCDPISGHTALYWYRQSLGQGLEFLIYFQGNSAPDKSGLPSDRFSAERTGGSVSTLTIQRTQQEDSAVYLCASSLVGGSLNGYTFGSGTRLTVV.

The chain combines TRBV6-1 with TRBJ1-1, with D perhaps matching TRBD1 (6 bases). V lost 2 bases, J lost 1 base, and 11 bases lay in between. From germline, CDR1 is MNHNS and CDR2 SASEGT. The CDR3 is 15 residues long. CDR3 DNA sequence: TGTGCCAGCAGTGAAATGGGGGCAGGGAACACTGAAGCTTTCTTT. It specifies CASSEMGAGNTEAFF.

V and J are TRBV5-1 and TRBJ2-3, with TRBD2 matching over 8 bases. V dropped 2 bases and J dropped 5; count of bases not matched to a gene: 7. This CDR3 is 15 amino acids long. The germline CDR1 and CDR2 sequences are SGHRS and YFSETQ. The CDR3 loop reads CASSFIGGARDTQYF. For the CDR3, the DNA is TGCGCCAGCAGCTTTATCGGGGGGGCCAGAGATACGCAGTATTTT.

The V call is TRBV19, the J call TRBJ1-2, with D perhaps TRBD1 (5 bases). Germline V gene data show CDR1 as LNHDA and CDR2 as SQIVND (reference sequence). The CDR3 contains 14 residues. Deletions cut 3 bases from V and 4 bases from J, with 12 bases between. CDR3 region: CASSIVGRGYGYTF. The CDR3 region has the DNA TGTGCCAGTAGTATTGTAGGAAGGGGCTATGGCTACACCTTC.

The V call is TRBV6-2 or TRBV6-3, the J call TRBJ2-1, with D possibly being TRBD2 (6 bases). In germline, CDR1 is MNHEY, CDR2 SVGEGT. V gave up 6 bases and J gave up 11 bases, with 26 bases separating them. The CDR3 totals 16 residues. In DNA, the CDR3 is TGTGCCAGCAGCTATAGCCCGGTCCGGGGGACCTGGAAGCAGTTCTTC. Residues: CASSYSPVRGTWKQFF.

This clone was seen a handful of times. This chain's CDR3 is CASSPFPGELFF. Here the CDR3 DNA reads TGTGCCAGCAGCCCCTTCCCTGGGGAGCTGTTTTTT. V is TRBV3-1 (or the pseudogene TRBV3-2) and J is TRBJ2-2; D ambiguous. The CDR3 has 12 residues. V lost 4 bases, J lost 8 bases, and 8 bases lay in between. The germline V gene encodes CDR1 LGHDT and CDR2 YNNKEL (reference sequence).

This chain joins TRBV2 and TRBJ2-4; perhaps TRBD1 as D (6 bases). This CDR3 has 11 amino acids. Trimming cost V 7 bases and J 10 bases, with 11 bases left between them. Per the germline V gene, CDR1 is SNHLY and CDR2 is FYNNEI. The CDR3 DNA reads as TGTGCCAGCATTGGGGGCTCGATTCAGTACTTC. Protein product: CASIGGSIQYF.

In its sample, this clone was seen once. The chain recombines TRBV9 with TRBJ2-2; D uncertain. The CDR3 consists of 17 residues. V gave up 0 bases and J gave up 4 bases, with 16 bases separating them. Germline CDR1 reads SGDLS; CDR2 reads YYNGEE. The CDR3 nucleotides are TGTGCCAGCAGCGTAGAAAAAACTAAACCATTCACCGGGGAGCTGTTTTTT. This codes for CASSVEKTKPFTGELFF.